Shown below are 13 T cell receptor beta chains from a single sample sequenced in a study of T cells expressing NK-cell markers. TCRdb re-called the 5' RACE reads and catalogs CDR3 proteins one per entry, DNA excluded. The record lists about half a million distinct CDR3 sequences, of which the ten most abundant hold almost 1.5%. The sequencing input was blood T cells: a sorted CD56 or NKG2C T cell subset, CD4+ or CD8+ T cells, or bulk PBMC T cells (not recorded which). Receptors were obtained from a woman aged 45 to 65 in good health.

The chain employs TRBV29-1 and TRBJ2-5; TCRdb's assignment of TRBD2 cannot be checked, as there is no DNA. There are 13 residues in the CDR3. Per the germline V gene, CDR1 is SQVTM and CDR2 is ANQGSEA. The CDR3 is CSVDLLAGETQYF.

This chain connects TRBV4-1 to TRBJ2-4; the D call of TRBD1 rests on TCRdb alone, since no DNA is present to check it. The germline gives CDR1 MGHRA, CDR2 YSYEKL. This CDR3 spans 19 amino acids. CDR3 residues: CASSQEPGQGVPAKNIQYF.

The chain joins TRBV12-3 or TRBV12-4 to TRBJ1-1. This CDR3 is built from 14 residues. CDR3 region: CASSLSAGSTEAFF.

This chain joins TRBV10-1 and TRBJ2-2. Germline lookup yields CDR1 WNHNN and CDR2 SYGVQD (reference sequence). The CDR3 has 16 amino acids. CDR3 protein: CASSESLGWNTGELFF.

The chain combines TRBV6-6 with TRBJ1-1. Germline lookup yields CDR1 MNHNY and CDR2 SVGAGI (reference sequence). The CDR3 sequence is 12 residues long. The chain's CDR3 is CASSYSDTEAFF.

This chain connects TRBV24-1 to TRBJ2-2. The germline V gene has CDR1 KGHDR and CDR2 SFDVKD. The CDR3 loop spans 13 amino acids. The CDR3 sequence: CATSVSPSKELFF.

The V and J genes are TRBV20-1 and TRBJ1-5. From germline, CDR1 is DFQATT and CDR2 SNEGSKA (reference sequence). The CDR3 runs to 13 residues. The CDR3 loop reads CSARDWTNQPQHF.

This chain joins TRBV3-1 and TRBJ2-4. CDR3 length equals 13 residues. In germline, CDR1 is LGHDT, CDR2 YNNKEL (reference sequence). The CDR3 here is CASSQGASNIQYF.

This sequence joins TRBV9 and TRBJ2-1; there is no DNA to check the TCRdb D call of TRBD2. The CDR3 totals 13 residues. Looked up from germline, CDR1 is SGDLS and CDR2 is YYNGEE. CDR3 in amino acids: CASQGREWNEQFF.

This chain joins TRBV4-1 and TRBJ2-3; the D call of TRBD2 rests on TCRdb alone, since no DNA is present to check it. The CDR3 runs to 17 residues. Germline assignment: CDR1 MGHRA and CDR2 YSYEKL. CDR3 loop: CASSQDGLAGTADTQYF.

The chain employs TRBV4-2 and TRBJ1-5; TCRdb indicates TRBD1, and absent DNA this call remains unverified. The CDR3 loop spans 17 amino acids. Germline-derived CDR1 and CDR2 are LGHNA and YNFKEQ. This CDR3 reads CASSQKAGTGLNQPQHF.

CDR3 residues: CASSNQRGQETQYF. This chain links TRBV28 with TRBJ2-5; with no DNA, the TCRdb D assignment of TRBD2 cannot be verified. Germline-derived CDR1 and CDR2 are MDHEN and SYDVKM. There are 14 residues in the CDR3. Variable domain in full (rest from reference TRBV28 and TRBJ2-5): DVKVTQSSRYLVKRTGEKVFLECVQDMDHENMFWYRQDPGLGLRLIYFSYDVKMKEKGDIPEGYSVSREKKERFSLILESASTNQTSMYLCASSNQRGQETQYFGPGTRLLVL.

J is TRBJ1-6 and V is TRBV5-1. CDR1 and CDR2 from the germline V gene are SGHRS and YFSETQ. CDR3 size: 15 residues. CDR3 loop: CASSGRSSYNSPLHF.